Listed here is a single T cell receptor (beta chain). Its antigen is unknown. The entirety of the isolated RNA underwent reverse transcription, so expressed TCRB transcripts were sequenced. Sequencing used immunoSEQ multiplex PCR; TCRdb keeps in-frame clones, though not all of them. In the table there are around 360,000 clones, roughly 12% of which are singletons. This record comes from a study of beta chain features in type 1 diabetes. Study-wide points: A moderate, significant TCRB CDR3 shortening appeared in type 1 diabetes across four CD4+ subsets.

This CDR3 is 15 amino acids long. CDR1 MGHDK and CDR2 SYGVNS come from the germline V gene. Between the trimmed V and J ends, which lost 4 bases and 7 bases, there was a span of 20 bases. What was sequenced was naive CD4+ T cells from blood. The J gene is TRBJ2-7, the V gene TRBV25-1; D perhaps matches TRBD2 (6 bases). This receptor was obtained from a woman between 18 and 30 years old with type 1 diabetes. This CDR3 is CASSAGGTVSWEQYF. CDR3 DNA sequence: TGTGCCAGCAGTGCGGGCGGGACGGTCAGTTGGGAGCAGTACTTC.